Listed below are T cell receptor beta chains from one sample, sequenced in a study of metastatic and nonmetastatic thyroid tumors. TCRdb re-analyzed the PCR reads using MiXCR. The sample records around 13,000 clones, around 25% being singletons. Source material: adjacent normal tissue. These receptors came from a female donor with papillary thyroid cancer or a benign thyroid nodule (not recorded which). Some clones in this sample may be carry-over from other donors' samples. Each CDR3 is given without its conserved first and last residue.

CDR3 length: 16
J gene: TRBJ2-1
V gene: TRBV6-6
CDR3 protein: ASSYSRERAGGWDEQF

CDR3 length: 13
J gene: TRBJ2-1
V gene: TRBV6-6
CDR3 protein: ASSYPGTSYNEQF

CDR3 length: 11
J gene: TRBJ2-3
V gene: TRBV24-1
CDR3 protein: ASSYLLGDTQY

CDR3 length: 13
J gene: TRBJ2-1
V gene: TRBV12-3/TRBV12-4
CDR3 protein: ASSLAGGLNNEQF

CDR3 length: 9
J gene: TRBJ1-1
V gene: TRBV20-1
CDR3 protein: SALSDTEAF

CDR3 length: 16
J gene: TRBJ2-3
V gene: TRBV24-1
CDR3 protein: ATSDPGLAGVNTDTQY

CDR3 length: 13
J gene: TRBJ2-1
V gene: TRBV7-2
CDR3 protein: ASSLEVIPYNEQF

CDR3 length: 15
J gene: TRBJ2-3
V gene: TRBV4-1
CDR3 protein: ASSRPGGSGSTDTQY

CDR3 length: 10
J gene: TRBJ1-2
V gene: TRBV20-1
CDR3 protein: GAHSDNYGYT

CDR3 length: 15
J gene: TRBJ2-7
V gene: TRBV7-7
CDR3 protein: ASSTPGGVDIGYEQY

CDR3 length: 15
J gene: TRBJ1-5
V gene: TRBV4-1
CDR3 protein: ASSPGQGVYSNQPQH

CDR3 length: 12
J gene: TRBJ1-3
V gene: TRBV7-9
CDR3 protein: ASKSDRDGNTIY

CDR3 length: 13
J gene: TRBJ1-2
V gene: TRBV12-3/TRBV12-4
CDR3 protein: ATTEGQPGNYGYT

CDR3 length: 10
J gene: TRBJ1-2
V gene: TRBV6-1
CDR3 protein: ASRTQDVGYT

CDR3 length: 12
J gene: TRBJ2-7
V gene: TRBV2
CDR3 protein: ASSDLGTSNEQY

CDR3 length: 12
J gene: TRBJ1-6
V gene: TRBV27
CDR3 protein: ASSWMAGFSPLH

CDR3 length: 10
J gene: TRBJ2-7
V gene: TRBV4-1
CDR3 protein: ASSQDSYEQY

CDR3 length: 13
J gene: TRBJ1-1
V gene: TRBV5-5
CDR3 protein: ASSLLTGLNTEAF

CDR3 length: 13
J gene: TRBJ1-6
V gene: TRBV12-3/TRBV12-4
CDR3 protein: ASSFRAQGLSPPH

CDR3 length: 14
J gene: TRBJ1-2
V gene: TRBV6-2/TRBV6-3
CDR3 protein: DISPYLMGGNYGYT

CDR3 length: 12
J gene: TRBJ1-5
V gene: TRBV6-1
CDR3 protein: ASSPYGDHQPQH

CDR3 length: 14
J gene: TRBJ2-6
V gene: TRBV20-1
CDR3 protein: SARERGVPGANVLT